What follows are 10 T cell receptor beta chains derived from one specimen sequenced in a study of cytomegalovirus exposure and HLA in healthy donors. Vbeta (60) and Jbeta (13) primers were used in the PCR. Data came from immunoSEQ multiplex PCR; TCRdb stores just in-frame clones and leaves some out. In the table there are 150,000 to 200,000 clones, around four fifths of which are singletons. Input material: PBMCs. The receptors were sampled from a female donor in good health and CMV-seronegative.

J is TRBJ2-3 and V is TRBV9, with 9 bases fitting TRBD1. V was pared by 4 bases and J by 1 base, with 7 bases of the junction left unmatched. The CDR3 length is 16 residues. Germline V CDR1 and CDR2: SGDLS, YYNGEE. The CDR3 reads CASSTGQGRGTDTQYF. CDR3 bases: TGTGCCAGCAGCACCGGACAGGGGAGAGGCACAGATACGCAGTATTTT.

The V call is TRBV4-2, the J call TRBJ2-1; 7 bases line up with TRBD1. V was pared by 0 bases and J by 6 bases, with 14 bases of the junction left unmatched. Per germline, CDR1 LGHNA and CDR2 YNFKEQ. CDR3 length: 18 amino acids. The CDR3 is CASSQDQRGQGVGNEQFF. CDR3 DNA sequence: TGTGCCAGCAGCCAAGATCAGAGAGGGCAGGGGGTGGGCAATGAGCAGTTCTTC.

The rearrangement joins TRBV5-4 to TRBJ2-5, with D perhaps TRBD1 (6 bases). This CDR3 is 15 amino acids long. Germline V gene sequence: CDR1 SGHNT, CDR2 YYREEE (reference sequence). The V gene lost 0 bases and the J gene lost 1 base, with 10 bases spanning the gap. Written as DNA, the CDR3 is TGTGCCAGCAGCTTGGATGGACAGAGCCAAGAGACCCAGTACTTC. Translation gives CASSLDGQSQETQYF.

The rearrangement joins TRBV19 to TRBJ1-5; D not certain. This CDR3 is built from 15 residues. V was shortened by 0 bases and J by 4 bases, with 10 bases between the two germline ends. Germline loops: CDR1 LNHDA, CDR2 SQIVND (reference sequence). The CDR3 loop reads CASSIDRRGNQPQHF. The CDR3 coding sequence is TGTGCCAGTAGTATAGATCGACGGGGAAATCAGCCCCAGCATTTT.

The chain carries TRBV18 and TRBJ1-1; 7 bases align to TRBD1. The CDR3 loop spans 15 amino acids. With 6 bases clipped from V and 3 bases from J, the junction kept 10 bases outside the gene matches. Germline CDR1 and CDR2: KGHSH and LQKENI. The CDR3 DNA follows: TGTGCCAGCTCCCCAGGGGGACATGGGGACACTGAAGCTTTCTTT. Translation gives CASSPGGHGDTEAFF.

This chain joins TRBV10-2 and TRBJ1-1; D is unclear. With 3 bases removed from V and 1 base from J, the gap between germline ends came to 12 bases. The CDR3 has 15 residues. Germline V gene data show CDR1 as WSHSY and CDR2 as SAAADI. The CDR3 bases are TGCGCCAGCAGTGAACCAATTGGGCAGAACACTGAAGCTTTCTTT. Protein sequence: CASSEPIGQNTEAFF.

The V call is TRBV19, the J call TRBJ1-1; 7 nucleotides match TRBD1. Germline V CDR1 and CDR2: LNHDA, SQIVND (reference sequence). The CDR3 has 14 amino acids. Trimming cost V 7 bases and J 0 bases; bases outside gene matches: 5. CDR3 nucleotides: TGTGCCAGTAACTTTCAGGGGGTGAACACTGAAGCTTTCTTT. Amino acid sequence: CASNFQGVNTEAFF.

The V gene is TRBV10-3, the J gene TRBJ2-5; TRBD1 matches at 10 bases. CDR1 and CDR2 (germline): ENHRY, SYGVKD. The CDR3 extends over 16 amino acids. V lost 5 bases, J lost 1 base, and 7 bases stayed unmatched. The CDR3 loop reads CAISYRDRGLQETQYF. For the CDR3, the DNA is TGTGCCATCAGTTACCGGGACAGGGGCCTCCAAGAGACCCAGTACTTC.

This chain links TRBV5-6 with TRBJ1-5; 8 bases match TRBD1. Unmatched junction bases numbered 5, after V lost 4 bases and J lost 5 bases. The CDR3 is 14 amino acids. Per the germline V gene, CDR1 is SGHDT and CDR2 is YYEEEE. The CDR3 DNA reads as TGTGCCAGCAGCAAAGGGGACAGGCATCAGCCCCAGCATTTT. As protein: CASSKGDRHQPQHF.

The chain joins TRBV5-4 to TRBJ2-3; 11 positions agree with TRBD2. The CDR3 has 18 residues. Germline V gene sequence: CDR1 SGHNT, CDR2 YYREEE (reference sequence). J lost 2 bases, V lost 0 bases, and 8 bases had no gene match. CDR3 sequence (DNA): TGTGCCAGCAGCTTGGCGGGACTAGCGGATGGAATCACAGATACGCAGTATTTT. Translation gives CASSLAGLADGITDTQYF. Combining the CDR3 with reference TRBV5-4 and TRBJ2-3 gives the whole variable domain ETGVTQSPTHLIKTRGQQVTLRCSSQSGHNTVSWYQQALGQGPQFIFQYYREEENGRGNFPPRFSGLQFPNYSSELNVNALELDDSALYLCASSLAGLADGITDTQYFGPGTRLTVL.